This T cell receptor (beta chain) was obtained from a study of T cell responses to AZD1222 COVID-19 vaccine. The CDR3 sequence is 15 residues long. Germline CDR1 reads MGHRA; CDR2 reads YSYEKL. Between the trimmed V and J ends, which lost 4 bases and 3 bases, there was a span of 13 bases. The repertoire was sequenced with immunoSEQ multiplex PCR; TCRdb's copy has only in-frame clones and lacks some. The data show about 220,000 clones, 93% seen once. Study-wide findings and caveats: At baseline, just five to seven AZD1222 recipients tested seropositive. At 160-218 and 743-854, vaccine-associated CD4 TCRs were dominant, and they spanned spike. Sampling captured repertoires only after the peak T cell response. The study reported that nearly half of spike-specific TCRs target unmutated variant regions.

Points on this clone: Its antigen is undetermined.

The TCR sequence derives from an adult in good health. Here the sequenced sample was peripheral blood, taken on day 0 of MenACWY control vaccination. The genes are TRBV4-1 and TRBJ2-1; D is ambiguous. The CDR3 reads CASSLNVAVYNEQFF. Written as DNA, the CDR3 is TGCGCCAGCAGCCTAAACGTTGCGGTCTACAATGAGCAGTTCTTC.